A selection of T cell receptor beta chains follows, all from one sample in a study of cytomegalovirus exposure and HLA in healthy donors. The table came from immunoSEQ multiplex PCR; TCRdb's copy has only in-frame clones and leaves some out. The sample has about 120,000 clones, around 85% seen once. Sequences were obtained from PBMCs. The receptors originated from a man between 40 and 49 years old in good health and CMV-seronegative. CDR3s include the opening cysteine and the closing phenylalanine or tryptophan. The D gene is left open where the match is weak. The size entry is marked missing in some rows and otherwise reads once, few, many or a size class.

.	.	TRBV29-1	TRBJ1-2	CSAGDRYGYTF	TGCAGCGCCGGGGATCGTTATGGCTACACCTTC
TRBD1	.	TRBV7-9	TRBJ1-6	CASSVDRVGSPLHF	TGTGCCAGCAGCGTTGACAGGGTGGGGTCACCCCTCCACTTT
.	.	TRBV28	TRBJ1-2	CASSGTPLLGYTF	TGTGCCAGCAGTGGGACACCACTTTTGGGCTACACCTTC
.	.	TRBV4-1	TRBJ2-3	CASRAGKMTDTQYF	TGCGCCAGCAGGGCAGGGAAAATGACAGATACGCAGTATTTT
.	.	TRBV11-2	TRBJ2-7	CASSLDLDRGQYF	TGTGCCAGCAGCTTAGATCTTGACCGAGGGCAGTACTTC
TRBD2	.	TRBV6-5	TRBJ2-1	CASSSRTSGGFEQFF	TGTGCCAGCAGTTCGAGGACTAGCGGGGGATTTGAGCAGTTCTTC
TRBD1	.	TRBV15	TRBJ1-5	CATSRAGGQGNQPQHF	TGTGCCACCAGCAGAGCAGGGGGACAGGGCAATCAGCCCCAGCATTTT
.	.	TRBV9	TRBJ1-4	CASSRTPNEKLFF	TGTGCCAGCAGTCGGACACCTAATGAAAAACTGTTTTTT
.	.	TRBV5-8	TRBJ2-3	CASSLVSRGDTQYF	TGTGCCAGCAGCTTGGTATCTAGGGGAGATACGCAGTATTTT
TRBD1	few	TRBV6-1	TRBJ2-1	CASSVQWTGFNEQFF	TGTGCCAGCAGTGTACAATGGACAGGTTTCAATGAGCAGTTCTTC
TRBD1	.	TRBV30	TRBJ1-2	CAWGQQGSYGYTF	TGTGCCTGGGGTCAACAGGGGTCCTATGGCTACACCTTC
TRBD1	.	TRBV28	TRBJ1-1	CASSLVRGLNTEAFF	TGTGCCAGCAGTTTAGTAAGGGGGCTAAACACTGAAGCTTTCTTT
.	.	TRBV29-1	TRBJ1-1	CSVVTPGEAFF	TGCAGCGTTGTCACGCCGGGTGAAGCTTTCTTT
.	.	TRBV29-1	TRBJ2-1	CSVERRTQGEQFF	TGCAGCGTTGAACGGCGGACCCAGGGGGAGCAGTTCTTC
.	few	TRBV18	TRBJ1-4	CASSPGGEKLFF	TGTGCCAGCTCACCGGGAGGAGAAAAACTGTTTTTT
.	.	TRBV10-3	TRBJ2-7	CAISLDSYEQYF	TGTGCCATCAGCCTAGACAGTTACGAGCAGTACTTC
.	.	TRBV5-1	TRBJ2-3	CASRRAVGPDSYHTQYF	TGCGCCAGCAGACGAGCGGTAGGACCCGATTCATATCATACGCAGTATTTT
.	.	TRBV19	TRBJ2-1	CASRGGSSYNEQFF	TGTGCCAGTAGAGGGGGAAGCTCCTACAATGAGCAGTTCTTC
.	once	TRBV28	TRBJ1-2	CASRLGDIGGLYGYTF	TGTGCCAGCAGACTGGGGGACATCGGGGGGCTCTATGGCTACACCTTC